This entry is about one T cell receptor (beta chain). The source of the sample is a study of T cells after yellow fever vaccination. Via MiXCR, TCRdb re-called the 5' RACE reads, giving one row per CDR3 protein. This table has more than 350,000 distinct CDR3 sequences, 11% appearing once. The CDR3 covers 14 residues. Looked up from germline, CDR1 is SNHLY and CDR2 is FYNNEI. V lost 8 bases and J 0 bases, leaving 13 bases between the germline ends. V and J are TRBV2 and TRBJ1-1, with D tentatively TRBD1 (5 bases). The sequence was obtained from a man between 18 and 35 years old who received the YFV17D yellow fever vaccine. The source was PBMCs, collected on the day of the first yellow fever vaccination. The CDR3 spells CASGQGRLNTEAFF. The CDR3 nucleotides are TGTGCCAGCGGGCAGGGCCGACTGAACACTGAAGCTTTCTTT.